The clone carrying this T cell receptor (beta chain) was seen many times. Its antigen remains unknown. This entry is derived from a study of identical twins. Every sampled donor was Caucasian and healthy. Study results and caveats: It was out-of-frame TCR alpha sharing in monozygotic twins that models underestimated. A partial confounding effect on zero-insertion analyses could come from invariant MAIT and iNKT cells.

MiXCR, run by TCRdb on the 5' RACE reads, gives a single entry per CDR3 protein. The sample includes about 890,000 distinct CDR3 sequences, 10% to 15% of them seen just once. V shed 4 bases and J shed 8 bases, with 12 bases lying between them. CDR1 and CDR2 from the germline V gene are LGHDT and YNNKEL (reference sequence). CDR3 length: 13 amino acids. The same data also went into a second study, on yellow fever vaccine responses in identical twins. From that second work: Reported findings indicate that twins' vaccine T cell responses seemed partially convergent, partially personalized.

This clonotype was sampled from a woman younger than 35 in good health. V gene TRBV3-1 combines with J gene TRBJ2-1; D is unresolved. Sequencing was done on a sample of PBMCs. The chain's CDR3 is CASSLLAADEQFF. The CDR3 DNA reads as TGTGCCAGCAGCCTCCTGGCGGCCGATGAGCAGTTCTTC.